These 22 T cell receptor beta chains share one sample of origin, sequenced in a study of shared clonotypes between healthy human individuals. The protocol was immunoSEQ multiplex PCR, while the TCRdb copy is restricted to in-frame clones and leaves out a portion. Of more than 2,000,000 clones detected, more than 80% appear once; the ten largest clones hold around 0.15%. Sequencing was done on a sample of naive CD4+ T cells sorted from blood. Subset noted: CD45RA+ positively selected. Every receptor here comes from a man aged 18 to 30 in good health.

The chain recombines TRBV9 with TRBJ2-2, with D perhaps being TRBD1 or TRBD2 (5 bases each). V was trimmed by 2 bases and J by 3 bases, leaving 11 bases between them. In germline, CDR1 is SGDLS, CDR2 YYNGEE. There are 15 residues in the CDR3. The CDR3 is CASSVVGADTGELFF. The DNA for the CDR3 is TGTGCCAGCAGCGTCGTCGGGGCGGACACCGGGGAGCTGTTTTTT.

The chain combines TRBV2 with TRBJ2-3; 11 positions match TRBD2. With V trimmed by 6 bases and J by 0 bases, 5 bases remained unmatched. The CDR3 has 16 amino acids. Germline CDR1 is SNHLY and CDR2 is FYNNEI. CDR3 DNA: TGTGCCAGCAGACCCACTAGCGGGGGTAGCACAGATACGCAGTATTTT. Protein: CASRPTSGGSTDTQYF.

The chain joins TRBV5-1 to TRBJ2-6; 7 nucleotides align to TRBD1. The J segment lost 1 base and the V segment lost 2 bases, leaving 9 bases of the junction unmatched. The CDR3 is 18 amino acids. Germline-derived CDR1 and CDR2 are SGHRS and YFSETQ. The CDR3 here is CASSFSTGRWSGANVLTF. CDR3 in DNA: TGCGCCAGCAGCTTTTCGACAGGGAGATGGTCTGGGGCCAACGTCCTGACTTTC.

J is TRBJ1-2 and V is TRBV2, with D uncertain. V lost 5 bases, J lost 8 bases, and 9 bases lay in between. Germline CDR1 reads SNHLY; CDR2 reads FYNNEI. The CDR3 has 11 amino acids. CDR3 coding DNA: TGTGCCAGCAGTCCGGAGAGGGGCTACACCTTC. The encoded protein is CASSPERGYTF.

As regards this clone: The identical CDR3 is also encoded by other nucleotide sequences in the sample. The chain uses TRBV30 and TRBJ1-6; 7 bases are shared with TRBD1. J lost 6 bases, V lost 3 bases, and 8 bases had no gene match. This CDR3 comprises 15 residues. The germline gives CDR1 GTSNPN, CDR2 SVGIG (reference sequence). CDR3 loop: CAWSTLRGGNSPLHF. CDR3 in DNA: TGTGCCTGGAGCACCCTCAGGGGGGGTAATTCACCCCTCCACTTT.

This chain connects TRBV30 to TRBJ2-1; D unclear. V dropped 3 bases and J dropped 8 bases, with 11 bases sitting between them. The CDR3 covers 12 residues. CDR1 and CDR2 from the germline V gene are GTSNPN and SVGIG (reference sequence). The CDR3 sequence is CAWSRKGDEQFF. CDR3 DNA sequence: TGTGCCTGGAGCAGGAAGGGCGATGAGCAGTTCTTC.

This rearrangement joins TRBV7-9 to TRBJ2-7; 9 bases fit TRBD1. Germline V lookup: CDR1 SEHNR, CDR2 FQNEAQ (reference sequence). The J segment lost 4 bases and the V segment lost 5 bases, leaving 12 bases of the junction unmatched. The CDR3 is 16 residues long. CDR3 sequence (DNA): TGTGCCAGCAGCGGTACGGGACAGGGAATCTTGTACGAGCAGTACTTC. This codes for CASSGTGQGILYEQYF.

The genes are TRBV4-3 and TRBJ1-1; D is undetermined. Germline V lookup: CDR1 LGHNA, CDR2 YSLEER. Trimming removed 0 bases at V and 4 bases at J, with 12 bases between. This CDR3 is built from 15 residues. The CDR3 here is CASSQDSITGTEAFF. Written as DNA, the CDR3 is TGCGCCAGCAGCCAAGATTCGATTACTGGCACTGAAGCTTTCTTT.

V gene TRBV7-9 combines with J gene TRBJ2-4; 7 nucleotides align to TRBD1. The germline gives CDR1 SEHNR, CDR2 FQNEAQ (reference sequence). V lost 5 bases to trimming and J lost 7 bases; unmatched junction nucleotides: 14. The CDR3 length is 16 residues. This chain's CDR3 is CASSPPRISGGNIQYF. The CDR3 DNA is TGTGCCAGCAGCCCTCCTCGGATATCAGGGGGTAACATTCAGTACTTC.

On this clone: The same CDR3 is also encoded by other DNA sequences in this sample. This chain uses TRBV5-4 with TRBJ2-6; D not certain. This CDR3 has 14 residues. Trimming shortened V by 2 bases and J by 0 bases, and 3 bases separated the two germline ends. Looked up from germline, CDR1 is SGHNT and CDR2 is YYREEE (reference sequence). The CDR3 protein is CASSFDSGANVLTF. Here the CDR3 DNA reads TGTGCCAGCAGCTTTGACTCTGGGGCCAACGTCCTGACTTTC.

This clone was counted once. This CDR3 is CAISARLAGENEQFF. DNA of the CDR3: TGTGCCATCAGTGCCAGACTAGCGGGGGAAAATGAGCAGTTCTTC. The chain has TRBV10-3 and TRBJ2-1, with 12 positions matching TRBD2. CDR1 is ENHRY and CDR2 is SYGVKD in the germline V gene. The CDR3 is made up of 15 amino acids. V was pared by 4 bases and J by 7 bases, with 5 bases of the junction left unmatched.

The chain employs TRBV7-2 and TRBJ1-2; maybe TRBD1 (6 bases). Trimming removed 1 base from V and 4 bases from J, with 13 bases in between. Germline CDR1 SGHTA, CDR2 FQGNSA. CDR3 length: 15 amino acids. Here the CDR3 DNA reads TGTGCCAGCAGCTTAGTGGGGGGGCTAGGCTATGGCTACACCTTC. Encoded protein: CASSLVGGLGYGYTF.

This clone was found once. The chain combines TRBV6-4 with TRBJ1-2; D remains ambiguous. V was clipped by 0 bases and J by 4 bases, with 9 bases between them. Looked up from germline, CDR1 is MRHNA and CDR2 is SNTAGT. The CDR3 runs 14 residues. CDR3 DNA: TGTGCCAGCAGTGACTCGGGAGGGAGCTATGGCTACACCTTC. This translates into CASSDSGGSYGYTF.

J is TRBJ2-1 and V is TRBV7-2; D uncertain. Trimming stripped 5 bases from V and 13 bases from J, with 12 bases between. The CDR3 consists of 11 residues. Germline V gives CDR1 SGHTA, CDR2 FQGNSA. CDR3 region: CASSPTATQFF. DNA for the CDR3: TGTGCCAGCAGCCCAACAGCAACTCAGTTCTTC. Based on the CDR3 plus reference TRBV7-2 and TRBJ2-1, the full variable domain is GAGVSQSPSNKVTEKGKDVELRCDPISGHTALYWYRQSLGQGLEFLIYFQGNSAPDKSGLPSDRFSAERTGGSVSTLTIQRTQQEDSAVYLCASSPTATQFFGPGTRLTVL.

The CDR3 bases are TGTGCCAGCAGTTATTCGTTTAGCGGGAGTATCTATGAGCAGTTCTTC. This encodes CASSYSFSGSIYEQFF. This rearrangement joins TRBV6-5 to TRBJ2-1; TRBD2 aligns across 9 bases. CDR1 and CDR2 from the germline V gene are MNHEY and SVGAGI. The CDR3 spans 16 residues. After removal of 3 bases from V and 8 bases from J, the junction contained 11 bases not matched to a gene.

The rearrangement links TRBV6-5 to TRBJ2-7; the match to TRBD1 covers 10 bases. The CDR3 is made up of 15 amino acids. CDR1 MNHEY and CDR2 SVGAGI come from the germline V gene. Unmatched junction bases numbered 10, after V lost 5 bases and J lost 6 bases. The CDR3 loop is CASSRAPGQGTEQYF. DNA of the CDR3: TGTGCCAGCAGTCGGGCACCGGGACAGGGGACCGAGCAGTACTTC.

The chain links TRBV28 to TRBJ1-4; D unresolved. The germline V gene encodes CDR1 MDHEN and CDR2 SYDVKM. The V end was cut by 4 bases, the J end by 7 bases, with 1 base between. The CDR3 is made up of 10 amino acids. The CDR3 coding sequence is TGTGCCAGCAGTTCTGAAAAACTGTTTTTT. Its translation: CASSSEKLFF.

J is TRBJ2-7 and V is TRBV6-6; 7 nucleotides match TRBD2. The V segment lost 2 bases and the J segment 3 bases; nucleotides outside the gene matches: 7. Germline V CDR1 and CDR2: MNHNY, SVGAGI (reference sequence). The CDR3 has 15 amino acids. This CDR3 is CASSYGGSVNYEQYF. CDR3 coding DNA: TGTGCCAGCAGTTACGGCGGGAGTGTCAACTACGAGCAGTACTTC.

This clone showed up just once. Written as DNA, the CDR3 is TGTGCCAGCAGTTCGCACGGGAACTCCTATGGCTACACCTTC. It yields the protein CASSSHGNSYGYTF. The V gene is TRBV6-5, the J gene TRBJ1-2; D gene unclear. Germline V gene sequence: CDR1 MNHEY, CDR2 SVGAGI. The CDR3 extends over 14 amino acids. V lost 4 bases and J 4 bases, leaving 13 bases between the germline ends.

The rearrangement uses TRBV6-1 and TRBJ1-1; the match to TRBD1 covers 8 bases. Losses at the gene ends were 3 bases for V and 12 bases for J; bases not matched to a gene: 9. This CDR3 has 13 residues. The germline CDR1 and CDR2 sequences are MNHNS and SASEGT. CDR3 loop: CASSEFGQGGSFF. As DNA, the CDR3 is TGTGCCAGCAGTGAGTTTGGACAGGGAGGTTCTTTCTTT.

This rearrangement joins TRBV7-8 to TRBJ1-1; D is ambiguous. V shed 2 bases and J shed 1 base, with 8 bases lying between them. Germline V CDR1 and CDR2: SGHVS, FQNEAQ. The CDR3 length is 14 residues. The CDR3 coding sequence is TGTGCCAGCAGCTTATGGGAAAGGAACACTGAAGCTTTCTTT. Amino acid sequence: CASSLWERNTEAFF.

The J gene is TRBJ1-5, the V gene TRBV28; 9 bases map to TRBD1. The CDR3 is 15 amino acids. V lost 7 bases and J lost 6; bases outside the gene matches: 10. From germline, CDR1 is MDHEN and CDR2 SYDVKM. The CDR3 here is CASIEGQGFGQPQHF. CDR3 bases: TGTGCCAGCATTGAAGGACAGGGGTTCGGTCAGCCCCAGCATTTT.